A selection of T cell receptor beta chains follows, all from one sample in a study of blood T cell repertoires in COVID-19. This table comes from immunoSEQ multiplex PCR, and its TCRdb copy is limited to in-frame clones, with some not included. This sample has some 200,000 clones, with roughly 85% found just once. The sample taken for sequencing was peripheral blood. The receptors here all came from an older woman with acute or convalescent COVID-19. The CDR3 runs from the conserved cysteine through the conserved F or W. A D gene is named only where the DNA matches it firmly. Size tells how often a clone was seen (once, few, many) or the class of an expanded clone, and some rows leave it out.

clone_size | d_call | j_call | v_call | cdr3_nt | cdr3_aa
once | - | TRBJ2-3 | TRBV6-2/TRBV6-3 | TGTGCCAGCAGTTATGATTTAGCGGTAGAGGGCGGTACGCAGTATTTT | CASSYDLAVEGGTQYF
- | TRBD1 | TRBJ2-1 | TRBV3-1/TRBV3-2 | TGTGCCAGCAGCCGACAGGGCGGCAATGAGCAGTTCTTC | CASSRQGGNEQFF
- | TRBD2 | TRBJ2-1 | TRBV14 | TGTGCCAGCAGCCTCTCGGGACTAGCATACAATGAGCAGTTCTTC | CASSLSGLAYNEQFF
- | - | TRBJ1-5 | TRBV2 | TGTGCCAGCAGTGAACCCCAGGGGAATCAGCCCCAGCATTTT | CASSEPQGNQPQHF
- | TRBD2 | TRBJ2-1 | TRBV5-4 | TGTGCCAGCAGCTTGGCGGCTAGCGGGGACAATGAGCAGTTCTTC | CASSLAASGDNEQFF
- | - | TRBJ1-5 | TRBV28 | TGTGCCAGCAGCCCCGCTACCGGGGGGATCTATAGCAATCAGCCCCAGCATTTT | CASSPATGGIYSNQPQHF
- | TRBD1 | TRBJ2-1 | TRBV4-2 | TGTGCCAGCAGCCATGGCCGGGACAGGCCGACCTACAATGAGCAGTTCTTC | CASSHGRDRPTYNEQFF
- | - | TRBJ2-1 | TRBV19 | TGTGCCAGCCTATCTAAGGGGCCTCAACACTACAATGAGCAGTTCTTC | CASLSKGPQHYNEQFF
- | - | TRBJ2-1 | TRBV4-2 | TGTGCCAGCAGCCAAGATGCTTCAGGGTACAATGAGCAGTTCTTC | CASSQDASGYNEQFF
- | TRBD1 | TRBJ2-5 | TRBV19 | TGTGCCAGTAAAGAGGGGGCGTTCGGAGAGACCCAGTACTTC | CASKEGAFGETQYF
- | - | TRBJ2-1 | TRBV6-1 | TGTGCCAGCAGTGAAGGGTGGGGGCCTGGTGAGCAGTTCTTC | CASSEGWGPGEQFF
- | - | TRBJ1-5 | TRBV3-1/TRBV3-2 | TGTGCCAGCAGCCAAGATCAAATGAGCAATCAGCCCCAGCATTTT | CASSQDQMSNQPQHF
- | - | TRBJ2-7 | TRBV5-8 | TGTGCCAGCAGCGGTACGGCGCGGGACGACGAGCAGTACTTC | CASSGTARDDEQYF
- | - | TRBJ2-7 | TRBV7-6 | TGTGCCAGCAGCTTAGGGAATCGAGGGGGAACGGGCTCCTACGAGCAGTACTTC | CASSLGNRGGTGSYEQYF
- | - | TRBJ1-2 | TRBV12-3/TRBV12-4 | TGTGCCAGCAGCCCCAGGGGTTTTTATGGCTACACCTTC | CASSPRGFYGYTF
once | - | TRBJ1-6 | TRBV5-1 | TGCGCCAGCAGCTTGGTTCCAGGGGAGATATCACCCCTCCACTTT | CASSLVPGEISPLHF
- | TRBD1 | TRBJ1-2 | TRBV19 | TGTGCCAGTAGCCACGACAGGGGGCAATATGGCTACACCTTC | CASSHDRGQYGYTF
- | TRBD1 | TRBJ2-7 | TRBV29-1 | TGCAGCGTAGGGACAGGGTACTACGAGCAGTACTTC | CSVGTGYYEQYF
- | - | TRBJ1-2 | TRBV6-5 | TGTGCCAGCAGCCCGACAGGCCGTGACGGCTACACCTTC | CASSPTGRDGYTF
- | - | TRBJ1-4 | TRBV30 | TGTGCCTGGAGTGTGAGGGGGAGCCACAGGGCTACAACTAATGAAAAACTGTTTTTT | CAWSVRGSHRATTNEKLFF
once | TRBD1 | TRBJ1-1 | TRBV19 | TGTGCCAGTACCTCGACAGGGGCGCCGGTCACTGAAGCTTTCTTT | CASTSTGAPVTEAFF
few | - | TRBJ1-2 | TRBV27 | TGTGCCAGCAGTTTATTGGGAGGGCCTAACTATGGCTACACCTTC | CASSLLGGPNYGYTF
- | - | TRBJ1-6 | TRBV6-6 | TGTGCCAGCAGTTCGAGTCCCGATTCACCCCTCCACTTT | CASSSSPDSPLHF
- | - | TRBJ1-2 | TRBV5-1 | TGCGCCAGCAGCTTGGACGGTCTAAGCGGCTACACCTTC | CASSLDGLSGYTF
- | - | TRBJ2-7 | TRBV12-3/TRBV12-4 | TGTGCCAGCAGCCCCGAAGGTGCAGGCGAGCAGTACTTC | CASSPEGAGEQYF
once | - | TRBJ2-5 | TRBV6-2/TRBV6-3 | TGTGCCAGCAGTTACGGCATCTTCGAGACCCAGTACTTC | CASSYGIFETQYF
- | TRBD2 | TRBJ2-1 | TRBV5-4 | TGTGCCAGCAGCTTCCCTAGCGGGAGAAGAGAGCAGTTCTTC | CASSFPSGRREQFF
- | TRBD1 | TRBJ1-1 | TRBV7-8 | TGTGCCAGCAGCTTAGGTACGGGGACAGTGAACACTGAAGCTTTCTTT | CASSLGTGTVNTEAFF
- | - | TRBJ2-3 | TRBV29-1 | TGCAGCGTTACAAGCGGAACAGATACGCAGTATTTT | CSVTSGTDTQYF
- | TRBD1 | TRBJ2-5 | TRBV18 | TGTGCCAGCTCCCGGGACAGGTACAGTAGAGGCCAAGAGACCCAGTACTTC | CASSRDRYSRGQETQYF
- | - | TRBJ2-5 | TRBV6-5 | TGTGCCAGCAGTTACTCGAGCGTATCCAGAAAAGAGACCCAGTACTTC | CASSYSSVSRKETQYF
- | - | TRBJ2-3 | TRBV5-4 | TGTGCCAGCTCGAGCGCTCTTGGAACAGATACGCAGTATTTT | CASSSALGTDTQYF
- | - | TRBJ1-1 | TRBV4-1 | TGCGCCAGCAGCCAGACCGGGACACTGAACACTGAAGCTTTCTTT | CASSQTGTLNTEAFF
- | - | TRBJ2-2 | TRBV5-1 | TGCGCCAGCAGCACCGCTAGCCCTCCGAACACCGGGGAGCTGTTTTTT | CASSTASPPNTGELFF
- | TRBD1 | TRBJ1-6 | TRBV18 | TGTGCCAGCTCACAGGGGGCCTTTGCCTCACCCCTCCACTTT | CASSQGAFASPLHF
few | - | TRBJ2-1 | TRBV19 | TGTGCCAGTAGTCAAACAGGGATTGAGCAGTTCTTC | CASSQTGIEQFF
- | TRBD1 | TRBJ1-4 | TRBV6-5 | TGTGCCAGCATCAGGGGGCTGGATGAAAAACTGTTTTTT | CASIRGLDEKLFF